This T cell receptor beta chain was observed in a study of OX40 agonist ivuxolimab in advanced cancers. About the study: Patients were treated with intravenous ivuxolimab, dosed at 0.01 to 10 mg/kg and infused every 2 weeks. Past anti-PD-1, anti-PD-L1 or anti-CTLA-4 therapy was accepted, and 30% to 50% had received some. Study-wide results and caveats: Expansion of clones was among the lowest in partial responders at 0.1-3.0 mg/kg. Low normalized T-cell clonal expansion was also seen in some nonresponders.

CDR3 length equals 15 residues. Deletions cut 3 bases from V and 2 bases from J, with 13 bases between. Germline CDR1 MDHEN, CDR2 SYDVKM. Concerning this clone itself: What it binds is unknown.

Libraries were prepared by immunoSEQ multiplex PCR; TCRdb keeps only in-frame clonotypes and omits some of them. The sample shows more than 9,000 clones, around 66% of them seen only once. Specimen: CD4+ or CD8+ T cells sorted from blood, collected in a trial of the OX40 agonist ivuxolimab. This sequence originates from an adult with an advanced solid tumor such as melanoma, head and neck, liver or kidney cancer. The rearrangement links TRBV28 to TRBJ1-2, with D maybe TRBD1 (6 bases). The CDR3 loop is CASSFPRGGNYGYTF. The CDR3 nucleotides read TGTGCCAGCAGTTTCCCAAGGGGGGGGAACTATGGCTACACCTTC.